The rows below give T cell receptor beta chains drawn from one sample of a study of cytomegalovirus exposure and HLA in healthy donors. Generated by immunoSEQ multiplex PCR, the TCRdb table keeps only in-frame clones and is missing some. In the table there are some 98,000 clones, over 60% of which are singletons. The source material was PBMCs. The source of these receptors is a female donor in good health and CMV-seronegative. Each CDR3 is given with its conserved first and last residue. Fields, in order: J gene, D gene, V gene, clone size, CDR3 DNA, CDR3 protein. A D gene is named only where the DNA matches it firmly. Clone size is stated in some rows and not others, as once, few, many or a class when expanded.

TRBJ2-1	.	TRBV10-3	.	TGTGCCATCAGTGGTCCCCTGGGTCTAGTCATGAATGAGCAGTTCTTC	CAISGPLGLVMNEQFF
TRBJ1-5	.	TRBV2	.	TGTGCCAGCAAAAGGACAGCCTGGGGCAATCAGCCCCAGCATTTT	CASKRTAWGNQPQHF
TRBJ2-1	TRBD1	TRBV7-2	.	TGTGCCAGCAGCTGGACAGGGCACAATGAGCAGTTCTTC	CASSWTGHNEQFF
TRBJ1-2	TRBD1	TRBV28	.	TGTGCCAGCAGTCGGACAGGTCTCTATGGCTACACCTTC	CASSRTGLYGYTF
TRBJ2-3	.	TRBV19	once	TGTGCCAGTAGTTCCCGGACTGCAGATACGCAGTATTTT	CASSSRTADTQYF
TRBJ2-1	.	TRBV7-9	.	TGTGCCAGCAGCTTAGTGTCCCTTAATGAGCAGTTCTTC	CASSLVSLNEQFF
TRBJ2-5	TRBD2	TRBV5-5	.	TGTGCCAGCAGCCGGTGGGGGGGGGTTAAAGAGACCCAGTACTTC	CASSRWGGVKETQYF
TRBJ1-6	TRBD1	TRBV5-1	.	TGCGCCAGCAGCTTCAACAGGGGAGTAAATTCACCCCTCCACTTT	CASSFNRGVNSPLHF
TRBJ1-1	TRBD1	TRBV7-2	.	TGTGCCAGCAGCTTTTGGACAGGGAGGGAGGCTTTCTTT	CASSFWTGREAFF
TRBJ1-2	.	TRBV7-8	.	TGTGCCAGCAGCTTCGAGCGTGGCTATGGCTACACCTTC	CASSFERGYGYTF
TRBJ2-1	.	TRBV11-3	.	TGTGCCAGCAGCCAGGGTTCCCGAGGAACCTACAATGAGCAGTTCTTC	CASSQGSRGTYNEQFF
TRBJ1-6	.	TRBV7-9	.	TGTGCCAGCAGCTTAGCGCGGCAGGGGATCTCACCCCTCCACTTT	CASSLARQGISPLHF
TRBJ1-1	.	TRBV11-2	.	TGTGCCAGCAGCTTAGGAGTGAACACTGAAGCTTTCTTT	CASSLGVNTEAFF
TRBJ2-7	.	TRBV6-1	.	TGTGCCAGCAGTTTCGAGTCCAGGGCGTACTACGAGCAGTACTTC	CASSFESRAYYEQYF
TRBJ1-2	.	TRBV14	once	TGTGCCAGCAGCCAAGTAGGAGGGCGAGGCTATGGCTACACCTTC	CASSQVGGRGYGYTF
TRBJ2-5	TRBD1	TRBV2	once	TGTGCCAGCAGTGAGACAGGGCAAGAGACCCAGTACTTC	CASSETGQETQYF
TRBJ2-7	TRBD1	TRBV19	.	TGTGCCAGTAGTAGCCTCGGGAGACAGGGGACCTACGAGCAGTACTTC	CASSSLGRQGTYEQYF
TRBJ1-2	.	TRBV29-1	.	TGCAGCCTACGGGGATTCGATGGCTACACCTTC	CSLRGFDGYTF
TRBJ2-7	.	TRBV27	.	TGTGCCAGCAGTTGGGACACCGGATACGAGCAGTACTTC	CASSWDTGYEQYF
TRBJ2-3	.	TRBV11-3	few	TGTGCCAGCAGCTCGGGTAGCACAGATACGCAGTATTTT	CASSSGSTDTQYF
TRBJ1-3	TRBD1	TRBV29-1	few	TGCAGCGCCCTGACAGGGCTCTTAAGTCACTCTGGAAACACCATATATTTT	CSALTGLLSHSGNTIYF
TRBJ2-1	TRBD1	TRBV7-2	.	TGTGCCAGCAGCTCCTACCGGACAGGGCAGCAGTTCTTC	CASSSYRTGQQFF
TRBJ2-1	.	TRBV10-3	.	TGTGCCCTCGCGAGGGACACGGGGCACAATGAGCAGTTCTTC	CALARDTGHNEQFF
TRBJ2-7	TRBD2	TRBV5-4	.	TGTGCCAGCAGCCGTAGCGGGAGTGGCTCCTACGAGCAGTACTTC	CASSRSGSGSYEQYF
TRBJ1-2	.	TRBV15	.	TGTGCCACCAGCAGAGTGGAGACCCTGGTAGGCTACACCTTC	CATSRVETLVGYTF
TRBJ2-5	TRBD1	TRBV5-1	.	TGCGCCAGCAGCCGACAGGGCTTGGGACAAGAGACCCAGTACTTC	CASSRQGLGQETQYF
TRBJ2-5	TRBD1	TRBV28	.	TGTGCCAGCAGTTCGACTGGACAGGGAAAAGAGACCCAGTACTTC	CASSSTGQGKETQYF
TRBJ2-1	TRBD2	TRBV10-3	.	TGTGCCATCAGATGGGCAGGGAGCGGGGATGAGCAGTTCTTC	CAIRWAGSGDEQFF
TRBJ2-7	.	TRBV10-3	once	TGTGCCATCAGTGATACTTTATCCTACGAGCAGTACTTC	CAISDTLSYEQYF
TRBJ2-3	.	TRBV7-3	.	TGTGCCAGCAGCTTACCTAACAGAGATACGCAGTATTTT	CASSLPNRDTQYF
TRBJ2-7	.	TRBV6-5	once	TGTGCCAGCAGTTACGGCAGGGGCCTCTACGAGCAGTACTTC	CASSYGRGLYEQYF
TRBJ1-2	TRBD1	TRBV6-1	.	TGTGCCAGCAGTGAGCAGAACCGGGACAGGGCCTATGGCTACACCTTC	CASSEQNRDRAYGYTF
TRBJ1-4	TRBD1	TRBV7-9	.	TGTGCCAGCAGCTTAGCGACAGGGTGGGGGAATGAAAAACTGTTTTTT	CASSLATGWGNEKLFF
TRBJ2-1	TRBD2	TRBV19	.	TGTGCCTCCGGTTGGAGCGGGGGGGCCGTTGAGCAGTTCTTC	CASGWSGGAVEQFF
TRBJ1-1	.	TRBV25-1	.	TGTGCCAGCAGTGATCAGTCCGGGTCTCTTGAAGCTTTCTTT	CASSDQSGSLEAFF
TRBJ1-1	.	TRBV6-6	.	TGTGCCAGCATCTCCCGAGGTCCGAACACTGAAGCTTTCTTT	CASISRGPNTEAFF
TRBJ1-4	.	TRBV30	.	TGTGCCTGTGGGACATTTAATGAAAAACTGTTTTTT	CACGTFNEKLFF
TRBJ2-7	.	TRBV9	.	TGTGCCAGCAGCCCCCGGACGGACTGGAACTACGAGCAGTACTTC	CASSPRTDWNYEQYF
TRBJ2-1	TRBD2	TRBV6-4	few	TGTGCCAGCAGCGGACTAGCGGGAGCGGGTGAGCAGTTCTTC	CASSGLAGAGEQFF
TRBJ2-7	TRBD2	TRBV5-1	.	TGCGCCAGCAGCCTCAGGGAGGGCTACGAGCAGTACTTC	CASSLREGYEQYF
TRBJ2-2	.	TRBV7-2	.	TGTGCCAGCAGCTTAGGAGTAACTACAAACACCGGGGAGCTGTTTTTT	CASSLGVTTNTGELFF
TRBJ1-1	.	TRBV7-8	few	TGTGCCAGCAGCTTTGGGCCGAACACTGAAGCTTTCTTT	CASSFGPNTEAFF
TRBJ1-6	.	TRBV6-1	.	TGTGCCAGCAGTGTACCTCTCAATAGTTCACCCCTCCACTTT	CASSVPLNSSPLHF
TRBJ2-1	TRBD2	TRBV7-9	few	TGTGCCAGCAGCGTAAAGACTAGCGGGAGGGCCAATGAGCAGTTCTTC	CASSVKTSGRANEQFF
TRBJ2-7	.	TRBV28	.	TGTGCCAGCAGCTCTAATCCGCCCTACGAGCAGTACTTC	CASSSNPPYEQYF
TRBJ1-5	.	TRBV9	many	TGTGCCAGCAGCGTAGATCTGGGGAGTCCCCAGCATTTT	CASSVDLGSPQHF
TRBJ1-2	.	TRBV6-5	.	TGTGCCAGCAGTTACCAAACAGGGTTACGAGGCTACACCTTC	CASSYQTGLRGYTF